These 7 T cell receptor beta chains came from one sample sequenced in a study of immune heterogeneity within non-small cell lung tumors. The authors used roughly 0.55 ug of bulk tumor genomic DNA per sample as template. Each primary tumor yielded several biopsies, collected far apart from one another at surgery. Samples came from untreated patients having curative surgery for newly diagnosed non-small cell lung cancer. In a multiplex PCR, 32 V and 13 J primers amplified TCR beta CDR3. Each CDR3 protein gets one entry after TCRdb re-called the multiplex PCR reads with MiXCR. The repertoire holds about 1,900 distinct CDR3 sequences, with approximately 42% as singletons. The material sequenced was lung tumor tissue. These receptors all come from a man aged 70 or older with non-small cell lung cancer.

As to this clonotype: The germline gene is not matched at one end of the junction; a read error may be the cause. The V call is TRBV7-6, the J call TRBJ2-5, with D tentatively TRBD2 (6 bases). Germline V gene data show CDR1 as SGHVS and CDR2 as FNYEAQ. The CDR3 has 16 amino acids. The CDR3 loop is CSSSFVIAGMQETQYF. The CDR3 bases are TGTTCCAGCAGCTTCGTCATTGCGGGGATGCAAGAGACCCAGTACTTC.

By its share, this clonotype is large (0.1 to 1%). CDR3 coding DNA: TGTGCCAGCAGTTACTCGGGCAACGACGAGCAGTACTTC. Encoded protein: CASSYSGNDEQYF. The chain links TRBV6-5 to TRBJ2-7, with D unclear. With 0 bases removed from V and 5 bases from J, the gap between germline ends came to 8 bases. Germline CDR1 and CDR2: MNHEY and SVGAGI. The CDR3 sequence is 13 residues long.

A note on this clonotype: At one end, the junction sequence differs from germline, possibly due to a read error. This chain uses TRBV7-8 with TRBJ2-5, with D possibly matching TRBD2 (6 bases). Judging by the DNA end, TRBJ2-1 fits better; the J call may be wrong. Germline V gene sequence: CDR1 SGHVS, CDR2 FQNEAQ. There are 14 residues in the CDR3. Written as DNA, the CDR3 is TGTGGCAGCAGCACCAGCGGGCTCCGCAATGAGCAGTTCTTC. Its translation: CGSSTSGLRNEQFF.

In DNA form, the CDR3 reads TGTGCCAGTAGTATTGCTGCCAACACGGATGAAAAACTGTTTTTT. Its translation: CASSIAANTDEKLFF. The chain is built from TRBV19 and TRBJ1-4; D ambiguous. The germline V gene encodes CDR1 LNHDA and CDR2 SQIVND (reference sequence). This CDR3 is built from 15 residues. V lost 3 bases and J lost 6, with 14 bases in between.

The rearrangement joins TRBV7-9 to TRBJ1-6, with D possibly being TRBD1 (6 bases). V was pared by 3 bases and J by 10 bases, with 16 bases between. Germline CDR1 is SEHNR and CDR2 is FQNEAQ (reference sequence). This CDR3 has 15 residues. CDR3 sequence: CASSLTGPSRSPLHF. DNA of the CDR3: TGTGCCAGCAGCTTGACAGGCCCTTCTAGGTCACCCCTCCACTTT.

The sample holds a few counts of this clonotype. The chain carries TRBV20-1 and TRBJ2-2, with TRBD1 matching over 12 bases. CDR1 is DFQATT, CDR2 SNEGSKA, per germline (reference sequence). The CDR3 covers 14 residues. The trim removed 4 bases at V and 8 bases at J, leaving 5 bases unmatched. The CDR3 loop is CSAKGQGAWGELFF. As DNA, the CDR3 is TGCAGTGCTAAGGGACAGGGGGCTTGGGGGGAGCTGTTTTTT.

This clonotype is judged large (0.1 to 1%). This chain uses TRBV11-3 with TRBJ2-2; D might be TRBD2 (7 bases). The V gene lost 4 bases and the J gene lost 7 bases, with 13 bases spanning the gap. Germline CDR1 SGHNT, CDR2 YENEEA. The CDR3 is 14 amino acids. CDR3 DNA sequence: TGTGCCAGCAGCTCCCGGGGGGCCAACGGGGAGCTGTTTTTT. Translating gives CASSSRGANGELFF.